Listed below are T cell receptor beta chains from one sample, sequenced in a study of immune heterogeneity within non-small cell lung tumors. From the multiplex PCR reads, TCRdb called clonotypes with MiXCR, one entry per CDR3 protein. The sample has some 19,000 distinct CDR3 sequences, roughly 30% seen once. Sequencing was done on a sample of lung tumor tissue. All receptors come from a man between 40 and 49 years old with non-small cell lung cancer. Each CDR3 is given with its conserved first and last residue. D genes are given only for firm matches. Clone size is given for some rows only: seen once, a few or many times, or a class if the clone is expanded.

-,TRBV6-1,TRBJ2-3,TRBD2,CASSPSGTPTDTQYF,TGTGCCAGCAGCCCAAGCGGGACCCCCACAGATACGCAGTATTTT
-,TRBV6-1,TRBJ1-6,TRBD1,CASRMRTGAASYNSPLHF,TGTGCCAGCAGGATGAGGACAGGTGCCGCCTCCTATAATTCACCCCTCCACTTT
many,TRBV11-2,TRBJ2-7,-,CASSTGHFYEQYF,TGTGCCAGCAGCACTGGACACTTCTACGAGCAGTACTTC
-,TRBV5-6,TRBJ1-2,-,CASILYRLGAAYGYTF,TGTGCCAGCATCTTGTATAGGTTGGGCGCTGCCTATGGCTACACCTTC
-,TRBV6-1,TRBJ2-2,-,CASGGTETGELFF,TGTGCCAGTGGAGGGACCGAGACCGGGGAGCTGTTTTTT
few,TRBV3-1,TRBJ2-7,TRBD1,CASSPTGYYEQYF,TGTGCCAGCAGCCCGACAGGGTACTACGAGCAGTACTTC
many,TRBV28,TRBJ2-7,-,CASSPPPSLPLYEQYF,TGTGCCAGCAGTCCCCCTCCCAGCCTTCCCCTCTACGAGCAGTACTTC
-,TRBV30,TRBJ1-6,-,CAWTAGSSHNSPLHF,TGTGCCTGGACCGCGGGGAGCTCCCATAATTCACCCCTCCACTTT
-,TRBV5-6,TRBJ2-3,-,CASSLGYTQYF,TGTGCCAGCAGCTTGGGGTATACGCAGTATTTT
-,TRBV6-1,TRBJ2-1,TRBD1,CASSRQGSSSYNEQFF,TGTGCCAGCAGCCGACAGGGGTCGAGCTCCTACAATGAGCAGTTCTTC
many,TRBV2,TRBJ1-5,TRBD1,CASSRDRGPYQPQHF,TGTGCCAGCAGTCGAGACAGGGGGCCGTATCAGCCCCAGCATTTT
once,TRBV11-2,TRBJ2-2,TRBD2,CASWGLAVGELFF,TGTGCCAGCTGGGGACTAGCGGTCGGGGAGCTGTTTTTT
-,TRBV6-2/TRBV6-3,TRBJ1-2,-,CASRHSWGLIGYTF,TGTGCCAGCAGGCACTCCTGGGGTTTGATTGGCTACACCTTC
many,TRBV27,TRBJ1-6,-,CASSSSLSSYNSPLHF,TGTGCCAGCAGTTCCTCGTTGAGCTCCTATAATTCACCCCTCCACTTT
medium-sized,TRBV7-8,TRBJ2-7,TRBD2,CASSLGGLSGRPGKGYEQYF,TGTGCCAGCAGCTTAGGTGGTTTGAGCGGGAGGCCAGGTAAAGGCTACGAGCAGTACTTC
many,TRBV5-1,TRBJ1-3,TRBD1,CASSLEGAGDTIYF,TGCGCCAGCAGCTTGGAGGGGGCTGGAGACACCATATATTTT
few,TRBV5-5,TRBJ1-5,-,CASSWGLGEPQHF,TGTGCCAGCAGCTGGGGACTTGGCGAGCCCCAGCATTTT
few,TRBV7-9,TRBJ1-2,-,CASSLEGGVGYTF,TGTGCCAGCAGCTTAGAGGGCGGGGTTGGCTACACCTTC
-,TRBV15,TRBJ2-1,TRBD2,CATQLERGYNEQFF,TGTGCCACCCAGCTCGAGCGGGGGTACAATGAGCAGTTCTTC
-,TRBV9,TRBJ2-7,TRBD1,CASSVAFGTAYEQYF,TGTGCCAGCAGCGTAGCTTTTGGGACAGCCTACGAGCAGTACTTC
medium-sized,TRBV12-3/TRBV12-4,TRBJ2-3,TRBD2,CASSRLAGDTDTQYF,TGTGCCAGCAGCCGACTAGCGGGAGACACAGATACGCAGTATTTT
many,TRBV4-3,TRBJ2-1,TRBD2,CASSQDPPTSLANEQFF,TGCGCCAGCAGCCAAGATCCGCCGACTAGCCTTGCCAATGAGCAGTTCTTC
-,TRBV18,TRBJ1-3,-,CASSPSIANSGNTIHF,TGTGCCAGCTCACCGAGTATTGCGAACTCTGGAAACACCATACATTTT
many,TRBV2,TRBJ1-5,TRBD1,CASSEEGAVNQPQHF,TGTGCCAGCAGTGAAGAGGGGGCGGTCAATCAGCCCCAGCATTTT
few,TRBV5-5,TRBJ2-3,-,CASSLADTQYF,TGTGCCAGCAGCTTGGCGGATACGCAGTATTTT
few,TRBV20-1,TRBJ2-3,TRBD2,CSAGGGSGRALDTQYF,TGCAGTGCTGGGGGGGGTAGCGGGAGGGCCCTCGATACGCAGTATTTT